Listed below are T cell receptor beta chains from one sample, sequenced in a study of T cell responses to AZD1222 COVID-19 vaccine. Profiled with immunoSEQ multiplex PCR; TCRdb holds only in-frame clones, not every one. In the table there are 100,000 or so clones, 87% of which are singletons. Here the sequenced sample was peripheral blood, taken 28 days after the second AZD1222 dose. The receptor set was obtained from an adult who received the AZD1222 COVID-19 vaccine. Each CDR3 is given with its conserved first and last residue. Each record gives: J gene, D gene, clone size, CDR3 length, V gene, CDR3 protein, CDR3 DNA. A D gene is named only where the DNA matches it firmly. Clone size is given for some rows only: seen once, a few or many times, or a class if the clone is expanded.

j_call: TRBJ1-1
d_call: -
clone_size: -
cdr3_length: 14
v_call: TRBV11-1
cdr3_aa: CASRALKGSPEAFF
cdr3_nt: TGTGCCAGCAGGGCCCTGAAGGGGTCCCCTGAAGCTTTCTTT

j_call: TRBJ2-2
d_call: TRBD1
clone_size: -
cdr3_length: 16
v_call: TRBV7-2
cdr3_aa: CASSFDRGFDTGELFF
cdr3_nt: TGTGCCAGCAGCTTTGACAGGGGGTTTGACACCGGGGAGCTGTTTTTT

j_call: TRBJ2-7
d_call: -
clone_size: -
cdr3_length: 16
v_call: TRBV19
cdr3_aa: CASNGMRGPSPYEQYF
cdr3_nt: TGTGCCAGTAACGGGATGCGGGGACCTTCCCCCTACGAGCAGTACTTC

j_call: TRBJ1-2
d_call: -
clone_size: once
cdr3_length: 12
v_call: TRBV28
cdr3_aa: CASITSGLGYTF
cdr3_nt: TGTGCCAGCATCACCTCGGGGCTTGGCTACACCTTC

j_call: TRBJ2-3
d_call: -
clone_size: -
cdr3_length: 11
v_call: TRBV5-4
cdr3_aa: CASSLANTQYF
cdr3_nt: TGTGCCAGCAGCTTAGCAAATACGCAGTATTTT

j_call: TRBJ2-3
d_call: -
clone_size: -
cdr3_length: 13
v_call: TRBV5-1
cdr3_aa: CASSSTVADTQYF
cdr3_nt: TGCGCCAGCAGCTCCACGGTGGCGGATACGCAGTATTTT

j_call: TRBJ2-7
d_call: TRBD2
clone_size: -
cdr3_length: 17
v_call: TRBV7-9
cdr3_aa: CASSLGGLAASSYEQYF
cdr3_nt: TGTGCCAGCAGCCTAGGGGGACTAGCGGCGAGCTCCTACGAGCAGTACTTC

j_call: TRBJ2-7
d_call: -
clone_size: -
cdr3_length: 12
v_call: TRBV3-1/TRBV3-2
cdr3_aa: CASSQLSYEQYF
cdr3_nt: TGTGCCAGCAGCCAACTTTCCTACGAGCAGTACTTC

j_call: TRBJ1-3
d_call: -
clone_size: -
cdr3_length: 12
v_call: TRBV6-5
cdr3_aa: CASRSSGNTIYF
cdr3_nt: TGTGCCAGCAGGAGCTCTGGAAACACCATATATTTT

j_call: TRBJ1-4
d_call: -
clone_size: -
cdr3_length: 18
v_call: TRBV7-2
cdr3_aa: CASSSTGHRYTLLEKLFF
cdr3_nt: TGTGCCAGCAGCTCCACCGGACATCGGTATACTCTTCTGGAAAAACTGTTTTTT

j_call: TRBJ1-2
d_call: -
clone_size: -
cdr3_length: 14
v_call: TRBV15
cdr3_aa: CATSQSGAGYGYTF
cdr3_nt: TGTGCCACCAGCCAGTCGGGGGCAGGCTATGGCTACACCTTC

j_call: TRBJ2-3
d_call: -
clone_size: -
cdr3_length: 11
v_call: TRBV20-1
cdr3_aa: CSARREDTQYF
cdr3_nt: TGCAGTGCTAGGCGGGAAGATACGCAGTATTTT

j_call: TRBJ2-3
d_call: -
clone_size: once
cdr3_length: 17
v_call: TRBV4-1
cdr3_aa: CASSQVLGGFGTDTQYF
cdr3_nt: TGCGCCAGCAGCCAAGTGTTAGGGGGGTTCGGCACAGATACGCAGTATTTT

j_call: TRBJ2-1
d_call: -
clone_size: -
cdr3_length: 13
v_call: TRBV7-3
cdr3_aa: CASSLGVWNEQFF
cdr3_nt: TGTGCCAGCAGCTTAGGGGTTTGGAATGAGCAGTTCTTC

j_call: TRBJ2-2
d_call: TRBD2
clone_size: -
cdr3_length: 16
v_call: TRBV7-9
cdr3_aa: CASSLRLARSTGELFF
cdr3_nt: TGTGCCAGCAGCTTACGACTAGCGAGAAGTACCGGGGAGCTGTTTTTT

j_call: TRBJ2-2
d_call: -
clone_size: once
cdr3_length: 15
v_call: TRBV5-4
cdr3_aa: CASSPGGAGTEELFF
cdr3_nt: TGTGCCAGCAGCCCTGGGGGGGCTGGCACCGAGGAGCTGTTTTTT

j_call: TRBJ2-7
d_call: -
clone_size: -
cdr3_length: 13
v_call: TRBV27
cdr3_aa: CASSIRVSYEQYF
cdr3_nt: TGTGCCAGCAGTATCAGGGTTTCCTACGAGCAGTACTTC

j_call: TRBJ2-7
d_call: TRBD1
clone_size: -
cdr3_length: 14
v_call: TRBV19
cdr3_aa: CASSIAGQGNEQYF
cdr3_nt: TGTGCCAGTAGTATAGCTGGACAGGGCAACGAGCAGTACTTC

j_call: TRBJ2-4
d_call: -
clone_size: -
cdr3_length: 14
v_call: TRBV2
cdr3_aa: CASSDPLSKNIQYF
cdr3_nt: TGTGCCAGCAGTGACCCATTATCCAAAAACATTCAGTACTTC

j_call: TRBJ2-7
d_call: TRBD1
clone_size: -
cdr3_length: 14
v_call: TRBV28
cdr3_aa: CASTSDRAPYEQYF
cdr3_nt: TGTGCCAGCACCTCGGACAGGGCCCCATACGAGCAGTACTTC

j_call: TRBJ1-1
d_call: -
clone_size: -
cdr3_length: 14
v_call: TRBV2
cdr3_aa: CASTREYLGTEAFF
cdr3_nt: TGTGCCAGCACCAGGGAGTACTTGGGCACTGAAGCTTTCTTT

j_call: TRBJ2-3
d_call: TRBD2
clone_size: -
cdr3_length: 16
v_call: TRBV27
cdr3_aa: CASSGLTSGGTDTQYF
cdr3_nt: TGTGCCAGCAGTGGATTGACTAGCGGGGGGACAGATACGCAGTATTTT

j_call: TRBJ2-1
d_call: TRBD2
clone_size: -
cdr3_length: 16
v_call: TRBV3-1/TRBV3-2
cdr3_aa: CASSQRPRWEGNEQFF
cdr3_nt: TGTGCCAGCAGCCAACGCCCCAGGTGGGAGGGGAATGAGCAGTTCTTC

j_call: TRBJ1-2
d_call: TRBD1
clone_size: -
cdr3_length: 15
v_call: TRBV28
cdr3_aa: CASSLSGTGGYGYTF
cdr3_nt: TGTGCCAGCAGTTTATCCGGGACAGGGGGATATGGCTACACCTTC

j_call: TRBJ2-5
d_call: -
clone_size: -
cdr3_length: 12
v_call: TRBV9
cdr3_aa: CASSVDAETQYF
cdr3_nt: TGTGCCAGCAGCGTAGACGCGGAGACCCAGTACTTC